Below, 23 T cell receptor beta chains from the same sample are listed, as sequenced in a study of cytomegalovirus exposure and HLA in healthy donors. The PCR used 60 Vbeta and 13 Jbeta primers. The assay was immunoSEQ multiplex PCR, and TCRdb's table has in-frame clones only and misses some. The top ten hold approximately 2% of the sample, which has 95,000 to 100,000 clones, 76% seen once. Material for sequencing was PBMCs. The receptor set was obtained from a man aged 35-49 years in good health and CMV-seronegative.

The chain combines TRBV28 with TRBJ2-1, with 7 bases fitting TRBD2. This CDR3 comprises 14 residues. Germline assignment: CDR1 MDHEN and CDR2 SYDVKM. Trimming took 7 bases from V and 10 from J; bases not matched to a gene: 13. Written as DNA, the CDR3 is TGTGCCAGCACCGCTCGCCGGGAGGCAGGGGAGCAGTTCTTC. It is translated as CASTARREAGEQFF.

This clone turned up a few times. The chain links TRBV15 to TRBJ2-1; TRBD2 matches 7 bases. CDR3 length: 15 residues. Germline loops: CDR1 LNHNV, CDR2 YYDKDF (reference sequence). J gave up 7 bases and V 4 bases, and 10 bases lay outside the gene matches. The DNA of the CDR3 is TGTGCCACCAGCACCGGGCGGGAGTTCGTGAATGAGCAGTTCTTC. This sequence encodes CATSTGREFVNEQFF.

The CDR3: CASSGTVWDEQFF. DNA of the CDR3: TGTGCCAGCAGCGGGACAGTCTGGGATGAGCAGTTCTTC. The chain recombines TRBV5-6 with TRBJ2-1; TRBD1 aligns across 7 bases. V lost 4 bases to trimming and J lost 8 bases; unmatched junction nucleotides: 6. Germline V gene lookup returns CDR1 SGHDT and CDR2 YYEEEE. This CDR3 is built from 13 residues.

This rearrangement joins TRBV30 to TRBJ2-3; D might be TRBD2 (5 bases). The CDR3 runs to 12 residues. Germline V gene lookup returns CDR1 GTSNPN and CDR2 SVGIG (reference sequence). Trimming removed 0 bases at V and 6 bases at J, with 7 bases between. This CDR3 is CAWSVGVDTQYF. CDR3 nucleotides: TGTGCCTGGAGTGTCGGGGTGGATACGCAGTATTTT.

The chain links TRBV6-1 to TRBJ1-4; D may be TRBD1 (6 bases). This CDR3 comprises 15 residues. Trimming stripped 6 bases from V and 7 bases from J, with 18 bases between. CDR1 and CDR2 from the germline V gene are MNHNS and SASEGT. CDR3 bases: TGTGCCAGCAGCCCCTTACAGGGCTCCTTTGAAAAACTGTTTTTT. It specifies CASSPLQGSFEKLFF.

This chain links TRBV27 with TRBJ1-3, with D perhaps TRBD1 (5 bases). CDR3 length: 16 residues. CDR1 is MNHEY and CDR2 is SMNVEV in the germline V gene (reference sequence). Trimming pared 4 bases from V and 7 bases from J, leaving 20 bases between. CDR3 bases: TGTGCCAGCAGTTCCGCGGGACGCTCTAATGTGAACACCATATATTTT. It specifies CASSSAGRSNVNTIYF.

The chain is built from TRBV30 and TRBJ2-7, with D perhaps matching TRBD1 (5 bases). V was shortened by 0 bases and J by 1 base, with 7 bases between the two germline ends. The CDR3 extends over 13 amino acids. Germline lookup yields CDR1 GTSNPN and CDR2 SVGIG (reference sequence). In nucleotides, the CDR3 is TGTGCCTGGAGTGTACAGGTGTCCTACGAGCAGTACTTC. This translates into CAWSVQVSYEQYF.

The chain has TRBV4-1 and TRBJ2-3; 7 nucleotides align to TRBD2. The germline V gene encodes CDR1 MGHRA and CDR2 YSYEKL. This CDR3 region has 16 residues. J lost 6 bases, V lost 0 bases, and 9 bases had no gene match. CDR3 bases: TGCGCCAGCAGCCAAGATGCGGGAGAGACCGTGGATACGCAGTATTTT. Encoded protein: CASSQDAGETVDTQYF.

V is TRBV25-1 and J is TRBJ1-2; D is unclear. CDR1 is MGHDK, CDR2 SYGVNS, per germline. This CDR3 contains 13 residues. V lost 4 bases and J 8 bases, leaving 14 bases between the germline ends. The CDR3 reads CASSGGSWRGYTF. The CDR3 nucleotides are TGTGCCAGCAGTGGAGGGTCCTGGCGAGGCTACACCTTC.

The CDR3 is CASSLDYSTDTQYF. CDR3 DNA: TGTGCCAGCAGCTTAGACTATAGCACAGATACGCAGTATTTT. This chain links TRBV7-2 with TRBJ2-3, with D hard to call. Trimming pared 1 base from V and 0 bases from J, leaving 5 bases between. The CDR3 loop spans 14 amino acids. Looked up from germline, CDR1 is SGHTA and CDR2 is FQGNSA. Variable domain in full (rest from reference TRBV7-2 and TRBJ2-3): GAGVSQSPSNKVTEKGKDVELRCDPISGHTALYWYRQSLGQGLEFLIYFQGNSAPDKSGLPSDRFSAERTGGSVSTLTIQRTQQEDSAVYLCASSLDYSTDTQYFGPGTRLTVL.

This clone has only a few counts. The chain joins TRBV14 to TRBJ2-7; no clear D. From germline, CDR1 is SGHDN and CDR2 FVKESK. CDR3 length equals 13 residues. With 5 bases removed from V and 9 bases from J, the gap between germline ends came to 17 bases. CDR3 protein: CASSANRRDGQYF. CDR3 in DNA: TGTGCCAGCAGCGCCAACCGCCGAGATGGGCAGTACTTC.

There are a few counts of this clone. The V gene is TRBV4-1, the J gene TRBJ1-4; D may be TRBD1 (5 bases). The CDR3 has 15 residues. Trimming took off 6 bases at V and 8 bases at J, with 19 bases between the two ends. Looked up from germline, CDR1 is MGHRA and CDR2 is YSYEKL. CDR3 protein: CASSHKFPDREKLFF. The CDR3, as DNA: TGCGCCAGCAGTCATAAGTTCCCCGACAGAGAAAAACTGTTTTTT.

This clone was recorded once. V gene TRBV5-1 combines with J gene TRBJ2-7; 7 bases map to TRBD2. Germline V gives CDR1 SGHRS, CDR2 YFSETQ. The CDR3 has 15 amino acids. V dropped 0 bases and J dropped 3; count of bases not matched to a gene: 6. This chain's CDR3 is CASSLGAGDLYEQYF. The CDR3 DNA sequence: TGCGCCAGCAGCTTGGGGGCGGGAGACCTCTACGAGCAGTACTTC.

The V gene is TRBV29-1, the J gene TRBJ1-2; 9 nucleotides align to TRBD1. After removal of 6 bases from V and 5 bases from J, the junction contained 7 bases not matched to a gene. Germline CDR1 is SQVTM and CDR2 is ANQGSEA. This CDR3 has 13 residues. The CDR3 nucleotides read TGCAGCGTCAGGACAGGGGATCTTTATGGCTACACCTTC. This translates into CSVRTGDLYGYTF. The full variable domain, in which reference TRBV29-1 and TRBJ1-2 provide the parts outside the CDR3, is SAVISQKPSRDICQRGTSLTIQCQVDSQVTMMFWYRQQPGQSLTLIATANQGSEATYESGFVIDKFPISRPNLTFSTLTVSNMSPEDSSIYLCSVRTGDLYGYTFGSGTRLTVV.

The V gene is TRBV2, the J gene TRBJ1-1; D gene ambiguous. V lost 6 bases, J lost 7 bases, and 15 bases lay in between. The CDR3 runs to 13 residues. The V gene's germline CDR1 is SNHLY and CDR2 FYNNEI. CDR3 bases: TGTGCCAGCAGCCCTACTAATCGGGGTGAAGCTTTCTTT. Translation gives CASSPTNRGEAFF.

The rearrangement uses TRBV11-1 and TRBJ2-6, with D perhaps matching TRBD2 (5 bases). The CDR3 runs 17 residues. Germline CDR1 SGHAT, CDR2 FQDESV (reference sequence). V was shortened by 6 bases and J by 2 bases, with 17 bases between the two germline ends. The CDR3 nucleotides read TGTGCCAGCAGTCCGGGAATTACCTCACCTGGGGCCAACGTCCTGACTTTC. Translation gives CASSPGITSPGANVLTF.

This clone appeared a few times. The DNA of the CDR3 is TGTGCCAGCAGCCAAGGGGGCCGAGATCAGCCCCAGCATTTT. Translating gives CASSQGGRDQPQHF. V and J are TRBV7-3 and TRBJ1-5; 7 positions agree with TRBD1. The germline gives CDR1 SGHTA, CDR2 FQGTGA. This CDR3 has 14 amino acids. With V trimmed by 5 bases and J by 5 bases, 6 bases remained unmatched.

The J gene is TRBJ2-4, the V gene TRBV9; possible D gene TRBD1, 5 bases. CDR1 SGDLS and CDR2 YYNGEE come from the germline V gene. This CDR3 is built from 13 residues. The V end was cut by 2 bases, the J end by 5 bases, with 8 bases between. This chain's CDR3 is CASSVGRENIQYF. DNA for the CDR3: TGTGCCAGCAGCGTGGGCAGGGAAAACATTCAGTACTTC.

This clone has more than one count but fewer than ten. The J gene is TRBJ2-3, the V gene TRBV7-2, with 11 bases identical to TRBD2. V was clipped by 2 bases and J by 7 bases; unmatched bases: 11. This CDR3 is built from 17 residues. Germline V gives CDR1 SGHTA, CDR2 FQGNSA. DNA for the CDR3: TGTGCCAGCAGCTTATTCTCTAGCGGGAGGCTATTATATACGCAGTATTTT. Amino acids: CASSLFSSGRLLYTQYF.

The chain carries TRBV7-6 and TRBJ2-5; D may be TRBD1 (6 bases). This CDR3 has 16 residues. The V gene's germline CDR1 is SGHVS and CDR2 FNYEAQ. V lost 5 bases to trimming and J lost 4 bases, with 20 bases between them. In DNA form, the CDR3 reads TGTGCCAGCAGCCTGAACAGGGCCAAGATTGGAGAGACCCAGTACTTC. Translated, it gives CASSLNRAKIGETQYF.

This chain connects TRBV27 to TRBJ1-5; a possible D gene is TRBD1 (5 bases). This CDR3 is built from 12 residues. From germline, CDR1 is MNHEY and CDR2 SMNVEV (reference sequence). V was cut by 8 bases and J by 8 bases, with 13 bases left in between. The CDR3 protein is CASGGGIKPQHF. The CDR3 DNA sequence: TGTGCCAGCGGTGGGGGGATAAAGCCCCAGCATTTT.

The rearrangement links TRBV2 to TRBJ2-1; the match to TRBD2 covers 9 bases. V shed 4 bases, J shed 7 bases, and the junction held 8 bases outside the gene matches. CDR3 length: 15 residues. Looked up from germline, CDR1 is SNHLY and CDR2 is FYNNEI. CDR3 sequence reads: CASSVSGGSGNEQFF. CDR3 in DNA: TGTGCCAGCAGTGTTAGCGGGGGATCGGGGAATGAGCAGTTCTTC.

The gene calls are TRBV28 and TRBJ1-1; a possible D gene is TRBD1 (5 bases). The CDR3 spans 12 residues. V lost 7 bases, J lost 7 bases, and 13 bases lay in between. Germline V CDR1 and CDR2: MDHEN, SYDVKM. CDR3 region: CASMGGVGEAFF. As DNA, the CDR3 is TGTGCCAGCATGGGGGGGGTGGGTGAAGCTTTCTTT.